This entry concerns a single T cell receptor beta chain. Antigen unknown. This specimen comes from a study of cytomegalovirus exposure and HLA in healthy donors. Whole-study findings and limits: Researchers reportedly found TCR beta sequences accurately predicted most subjects' HLA-A and HLA-B alleles. For most TCR beta V segments, an earlier analysis put the productive rate at about 87% or about 30% of the time.

The PCR used 60 Vbeta and 13 Jbeta primers. Here immunoSEQ multiplex PCR was the method, and the copy in TCRdb shows in-frame clones only, minus some. The repertoire holds under 200,000 clones, with 75% to 90% as singletons. The source material was PBMCs. The clonotype was recovered from a human donor in good health.

CDR3 bases: TGTGCCAGTAGTATAGGGCAGGGTCACACTGAAGCTTTCTTT. It is translated as CASSIGQGHTEAFF. The J gene is TRBJ1-1, the V gene TRBV19, with D perhaps matching TRBD1 (5 bases). CDR1 and CDR2 (germline): LNHDA, SQIVND (reference sequence). V dropped 1 base and J dropped 3 bases, with 9 bases sitting between them. This CDR3 contains 14 residues.